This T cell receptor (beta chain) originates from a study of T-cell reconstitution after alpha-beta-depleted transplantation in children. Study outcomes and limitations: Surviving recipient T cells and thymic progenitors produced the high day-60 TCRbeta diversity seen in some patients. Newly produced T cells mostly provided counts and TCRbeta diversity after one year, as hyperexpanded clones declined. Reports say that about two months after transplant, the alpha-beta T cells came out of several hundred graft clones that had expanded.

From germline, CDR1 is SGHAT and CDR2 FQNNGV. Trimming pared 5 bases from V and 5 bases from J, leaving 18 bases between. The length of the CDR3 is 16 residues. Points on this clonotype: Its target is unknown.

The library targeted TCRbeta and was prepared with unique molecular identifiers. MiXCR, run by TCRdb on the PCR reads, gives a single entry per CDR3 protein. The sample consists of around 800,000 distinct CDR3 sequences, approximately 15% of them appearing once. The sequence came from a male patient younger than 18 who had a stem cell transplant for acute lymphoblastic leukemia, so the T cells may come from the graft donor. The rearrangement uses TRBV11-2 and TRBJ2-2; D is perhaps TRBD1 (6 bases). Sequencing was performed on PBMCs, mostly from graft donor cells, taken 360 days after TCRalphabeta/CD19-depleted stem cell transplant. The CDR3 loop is CASSKKDRPPTGELFF. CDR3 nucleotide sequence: TGTGCCAGCAGCAAAAAAGACAGGCCTCCAACCGGGGAGCTGTTTTTT.